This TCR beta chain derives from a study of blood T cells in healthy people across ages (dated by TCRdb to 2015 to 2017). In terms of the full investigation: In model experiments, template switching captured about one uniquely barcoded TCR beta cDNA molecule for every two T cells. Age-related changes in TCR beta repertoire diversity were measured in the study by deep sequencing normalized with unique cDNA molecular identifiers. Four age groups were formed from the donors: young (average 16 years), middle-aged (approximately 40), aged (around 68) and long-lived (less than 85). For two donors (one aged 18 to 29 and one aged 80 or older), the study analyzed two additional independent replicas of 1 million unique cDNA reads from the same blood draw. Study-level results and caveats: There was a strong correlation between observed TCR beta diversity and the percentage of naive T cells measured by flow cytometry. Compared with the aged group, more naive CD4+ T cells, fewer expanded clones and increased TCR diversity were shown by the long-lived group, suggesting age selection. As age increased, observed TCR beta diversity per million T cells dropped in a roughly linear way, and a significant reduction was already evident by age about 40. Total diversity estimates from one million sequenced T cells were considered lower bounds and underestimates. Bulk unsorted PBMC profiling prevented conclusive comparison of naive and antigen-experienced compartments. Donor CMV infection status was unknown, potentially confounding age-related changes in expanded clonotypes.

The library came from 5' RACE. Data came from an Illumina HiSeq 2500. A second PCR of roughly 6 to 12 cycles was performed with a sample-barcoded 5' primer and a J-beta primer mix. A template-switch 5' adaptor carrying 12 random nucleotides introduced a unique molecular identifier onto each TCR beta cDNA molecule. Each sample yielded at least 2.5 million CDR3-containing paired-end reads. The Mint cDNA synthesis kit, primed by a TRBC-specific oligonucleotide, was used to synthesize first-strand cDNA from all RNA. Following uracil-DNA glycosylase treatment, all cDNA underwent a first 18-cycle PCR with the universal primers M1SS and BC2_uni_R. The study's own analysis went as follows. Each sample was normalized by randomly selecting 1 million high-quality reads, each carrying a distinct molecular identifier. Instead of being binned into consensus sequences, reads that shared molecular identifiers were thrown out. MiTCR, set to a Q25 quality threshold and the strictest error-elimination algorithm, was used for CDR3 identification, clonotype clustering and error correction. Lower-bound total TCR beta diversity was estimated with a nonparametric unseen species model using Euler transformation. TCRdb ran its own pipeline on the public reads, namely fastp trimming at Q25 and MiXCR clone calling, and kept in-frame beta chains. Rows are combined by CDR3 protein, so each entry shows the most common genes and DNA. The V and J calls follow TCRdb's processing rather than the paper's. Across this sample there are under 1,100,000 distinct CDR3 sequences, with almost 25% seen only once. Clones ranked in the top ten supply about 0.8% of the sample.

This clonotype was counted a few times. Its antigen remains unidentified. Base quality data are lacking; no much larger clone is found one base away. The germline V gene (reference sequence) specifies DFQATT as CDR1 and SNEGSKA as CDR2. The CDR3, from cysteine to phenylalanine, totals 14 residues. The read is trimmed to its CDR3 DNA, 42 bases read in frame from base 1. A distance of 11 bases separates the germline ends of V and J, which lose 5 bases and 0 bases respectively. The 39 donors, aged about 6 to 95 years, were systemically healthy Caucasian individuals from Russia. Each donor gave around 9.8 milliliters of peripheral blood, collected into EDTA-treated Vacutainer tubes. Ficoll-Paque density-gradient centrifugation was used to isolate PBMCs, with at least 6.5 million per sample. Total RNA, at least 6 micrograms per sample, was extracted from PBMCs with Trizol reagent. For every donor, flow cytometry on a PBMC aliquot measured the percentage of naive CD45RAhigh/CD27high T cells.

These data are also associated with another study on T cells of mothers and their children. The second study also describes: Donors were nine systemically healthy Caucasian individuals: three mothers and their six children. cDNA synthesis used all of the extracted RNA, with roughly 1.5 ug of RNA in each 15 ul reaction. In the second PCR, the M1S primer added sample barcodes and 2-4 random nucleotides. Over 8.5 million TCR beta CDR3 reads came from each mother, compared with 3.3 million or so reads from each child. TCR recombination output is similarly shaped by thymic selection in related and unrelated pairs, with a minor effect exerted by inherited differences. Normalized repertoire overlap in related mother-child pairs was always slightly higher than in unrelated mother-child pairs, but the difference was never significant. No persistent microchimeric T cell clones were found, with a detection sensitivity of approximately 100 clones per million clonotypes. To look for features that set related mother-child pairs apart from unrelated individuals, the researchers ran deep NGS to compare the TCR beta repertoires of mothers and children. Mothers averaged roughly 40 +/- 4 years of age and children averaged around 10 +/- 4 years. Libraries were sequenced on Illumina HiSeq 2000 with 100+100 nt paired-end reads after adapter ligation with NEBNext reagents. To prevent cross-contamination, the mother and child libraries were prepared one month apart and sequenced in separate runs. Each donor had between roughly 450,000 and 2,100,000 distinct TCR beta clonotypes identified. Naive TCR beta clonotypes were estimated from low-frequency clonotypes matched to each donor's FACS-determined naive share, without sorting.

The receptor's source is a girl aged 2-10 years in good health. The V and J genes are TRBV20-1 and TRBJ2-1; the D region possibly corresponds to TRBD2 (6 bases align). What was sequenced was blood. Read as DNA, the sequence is TGCAGTGCTGTCGTTAGCGGCTCCTACAATGAGCAGTTCTTC. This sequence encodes CSAVVSGSYNEQFF.